Listed here are 7 T cell receptor beta chains from one sample, sequenced in a study of metastatic and nonmetastatic thyroid tumors. Every patient was untreated before thyroid surgery. TCRdb re-analyzed the PCR reads using MiXCR. The sample comprises approximately 35,000 clones, 15% of which are singletons, and approximately 18% rests with the top ten. The sequencing sample was made of blood. All receptors derive from a male donor with papillary thyroid cancer or a benign thyroid nodule (not recorded which). Some clones in this sample may be carry-over from other donors' samples.

This clone has a handful of counts. The V gene is TRBV28, the J gene TRBJ2-7, with TRBD1 matching 7 bases. The CDR3 runs to 12 residues. With 6 bases clipped from V and 6 bases from J, the junction kept 5 bases outside the gene matches. Germline-derived CDR1 and CDR2 are MDHEN and SYDVKM. In DNA form, the CDR3 reads TGTGCCAGCAGCTTAGACAGGGTCGAGCAGTACTTC. Protein product: CASSLDRVEQYF.

The chain uses TRBV19 and TRBJ2-2; 8 bases map to TRBD2. The germline V gene has CDR1 LNHDA and CDR2 SQIVND (reference sequence). This CDR3 has 17 residues. With V trimmed by 6 bases and J by 3 bases, 12 bases remained unmatched. CDR3: CASSQGTSGIDTGELFF. The CDR3 region has the DNA TGTGCCAGTAGCCAAGGCACTAGCGGAATCGACACCGGGGAGCTGTTTTTT.

This clone was counted many times. The rearrangement links TRBV7-6 to TRBJ1-5; the match to TRBD1 covers 10 bases. Germline CDR1 is SGHVS and CDR2 is FNYEAQ. This CDR3 spans 16 amino acids. V gave up 5 bases and J gave up 6 bases; unmatched junction bases: 10. CDR3 residues: CASSPGTGEMSQPQHF. Written as DNA, the CDR3 is TGTGCCAGCAGCCCTGGGACAGGGGAAATGAGTCAGCCCCAGCATTTT.

This clone was observed at least ten times. The chain uses TRBV3-1 and TRBJ2-3; 7 bases line up with TRBD2. CDR3 size: 15 residues. In germline, CDR1 is LGHDT, CDR2 YNNKEL (reference sequence). Trimming cost V 4 bases and J 2 bases; bases outside gene matches: 6. In nucleotides, the CDR3 is TGTGCCAGCAGCCTAGGACTAGACCACACAGATACGCAGTATTTT. It yields the protein CASSLGLDHTDTQYF.

This clone was counted ten times or more. DNA for the CDR3: TGTGCCAGCAGTTTGGCGGGACTGAATGAGCAGTTCTTC. This sequence encodes CASSLAGLNEQFF. The chain is built from TRBV12-3 or TRBV12-4 and TRBJ2-1; D perhaps matches TRBD2 (6 bases). Trimming left V 3 bases short and J 7 bases short, with 10 bases between. This CDR3 comprises 13 residues.

This clone was observed many times. One junction end disagrees with the germline gene, perhaps due to a read error. This rearrangement joins TRBV27 to TRBJ2-7; TRBD1 might be the D (7 bases). Germline-derived CDR1 and CDR2 are MNHEY and SMNVEV (reference sequence). The CDR3 covers 11 residues. The CDR3 region has the DNA TGTGCCAACAGTTCGGGGGACAGACCTTACTTC. Protein product: CANSSGDRPYF.

This clone was detected ten times or more. This sequence joins TRBV4-1 and TRBJ2-3, with TRBD1 matching over 9 bases. Germline V lookup: CDR1 MGHRA, CDR2 YSYEKL. With V trimmed by 4 bases and J by 2 bases, 7 bases remained unmatched. The CDR3 is 16 residues long. CDR3 in amino acids: CASSPMDRGDTDTQYF. The CDR3 nucleotides read TGCGCCAGCAGCCCTATGGACAGGGGAGACACAGATACGCAGTATTTT.